A selection of T cell receptor beta chains follows, all from one sample in a study of blood T cell repertoires in COVID-19. Measured with immunoSEQ multiplex PCR; TCRdb has only the in-frame clones, and not every one. The data show 200,000 to 250,000 clones, approximately 87% seen once. Specimen: PBMCs or T cells enriched from blood (not recorded which). These receptors were obtained from a woman aged 45 to 65 in a cohort exposed to, infected with or recovered from COVID-19 (not recorded which). CDR3s include the opening cysteine and the closing phenylalanine or tryptophan.

CDR3 protein: CAWSEQGDQPQHF; V gene: TRBV30; J gene: TRBJ1-5
CDR3 protein: CASSRWGDTEAFF; V gene: TRBV5-5; J gene: TRBJ1-1
CDR3 protein: CASSQGGTQYF; V gene: TRBV2; J gene: TRBJ2-3
CDR3 protein: CATSETVNQETQYF; V gene: TRBV15; J gene: TRBJ2-5
CDR3 protein: CASSQDRGGNEKLFF; V gene: TRBV7-9; J gene: TRBJ1-4
CDR3 protein: CASSAQGNLPYEQYF; V gene: TRBV7-2; J gene: TRBJ2-7
CDR3 protein: CASSYSRSIDTQYF; V gene: TRBV6-6; J gene: TRBJ2-3
CDR3 protein: CASSESRKSEAFF; V gene: TRBV10-1; J gene: TRBJ1-1
CDR3 protein: CASSFALGFTDTQYF; V gene: TRBV5-1; J gene: TRBJ2-3
CDR3 protein: CATRTPGQWSYEQYF; V gene: TRBV28; J gene: TRBJ2-7
CDR3 protein: CASSLDRPRGPPLHF; V gene: TRBV7-6; J gene: TRBJ1-6
CDR3 protein: CASSEGRLLAKNIQYF; V gene: TRBV2; J gene: TRBJ2-4
CDR3 protein: CASSHSGTEETQYF; V gene: TRBV4-2; J gene: TRBJ2-5
CDR3 protein: CASSPQGGGYTF; V gene: TRBV9; J gene: TRBJ1-2
CDR3 protein: CASSFGTSSYNEQFF; V gene: TRBV9; J gene: TRBJ2-1
CDR3 protein: CASSSGQGITDTQYF; V gene: TRBV9; J gene: TRBJ2-3
CDR3 protein: CATSRGDGESGEKLFF; V gene: TRBV15; J gene: TRBJ1-4
CDR3 protein: CAWNGPGQLNEKLFF; V gene: TRBV30; J gene: TRBJ1-4
CDR3 protein: CSVGGGRGDTQYF; V gene: TRBV29-1; J gene: TRBJ2-3
CDR3 protein: CASSFGTGSTGELFF; V gene: TRBV18; J gene: TRBJ2-2
CDR3 protein: CASSRPGTGPYEQYF; V gene: TRBV6-2/TRBV6-3; J gene: TRBJ2-7
CDR3 protein: CASSTDTYGYTF; V gene: TRBV12-3/TRBV12-4; J gene: TRBJ1-2
CDR3 protein: CASSRDSTEAFF; V gene: TRBV18; J gene: TRBJ1-1
CDR3 protein: CASSIEGLAGGELFF; V gene: TRBV19; J gene: TRBJ2-2
CDR3 protein: CATTGRQPYEQYF; V gene: TRBV19; J gene: TRBJ2-7
CDR3 protein: CASSSRQGWRSPLHF; V gene: TRBV7-2; J gene: TRBJ1-6
CDR3 protein: CASSFLGGGSQYF; V gene: TRBV7-2; J gene: TRBJ2-5
CDR3 protein: CASSKAISPLHF; V gene: TRBV21-1; J gene: TRBJ1-6
CDR3 protein: CASSQTFPGGSGLNTEAFF; V gene: TRBV3-1/TRBV3-2; J gene: TRBJ1-1
CDR3 protein: CASSLGRNYGYTF; V gene: TRBV12-3/TRBV12-4; J gene: TRBJ1-2
CDR3 protein: CASSLDRNTEAFF; V gene: TRBV5-1; J gene: TRBJ1-1
CDR3 protein: CASSPGGQPYGYTF; V gene: TRBV6-4; J gene: TRBJ1-2
CDR3 protein: CASSSWDRETNYGYTF; V gene: TRBV7-9; J gene: TRBJ1-2
CDR3 protein: CASSLQSLEQFF; V gene: TRBV7-9; J gene: TRBJ2-1
CDR3 protein: CASSADSTYGYTF; V gene: TRBV5-1; J gene: TRBJ1-2
CDR3 protein: CASSSPNGGEETQYF; V gene: TRBV11-1; J gene: TRBJ2-5
CDR3 protein: CASSVVSSTKNNEQFF; V gene: TRBV9; J gene: TRBJ2-1
CDR3 protein: CASNVDRASSYEQYF; V gene: TRBV6-5; J gene: TRBJ2-7
CDR3 protein: CASSLRGSYEQYF; V gene: TRBV28; J gene: TRBJ2-7
CDR3 protein: CASSPRAGRSTEAFF; V gene: TRBV4-2; J gene: TRBJ1-1
CDR3 protein: CASSQRGGNTIYF; V gene: TRBV11-2; J gene: TRBJ1-3
CDR3 protein: CASSEATGDLYEQYF; V gene: TRBV2; J gene: TRBJ2-7
CDR3 protein: CASSVDVGGYEKLFF; V gene: TRBV9; J gene: TRBJ1-4
CDR3 protein: CASSQAQGQETQYF; V gene: TRBV3-1/TRBV3-2; J gene: TRBJ2-5
CDR3 protein: CASSISGQGGEQFF; V gene: TRBV19; J gene: TRBJ2-1
CDR3 protein: CASSPGLDEQYF; V gene: TRBV5-1; J gene: TRBJ2-7
CDR3 protein: CASSPRPGLSYEQYF; V gene: TRBV27; J gene: TRBJ2-7
CDR3 protein: CASSAEGIEGSDTQYF; V gene: TRBV9; J gene: TRBJ2-3
CDR3 protein: CASSYGTSGVETGELFF; V gene: TRBV6-2/TRBV6-3; J gene: TRBJ2-2
CDR3 protein: CASSLGGGFNQPQHF; V gene: TRBV27; J gene: TRBJ1-5
CDR3 protein: CAWSKQGAGELFF; V gene: TRBV30; J gene: TRBJ2-2
CDR3 protein: CASSQGFYGYTF; V gene: TRBV12-3/TRBV12-4; J gene: TRBJ1-2
CDR3 protein: CASSLAEVSEQYF; V gene: TRBV5-1; J gene: TRBJ2-7
CDR3 protein: CASSFSGGRTEAFF; V gene: TRBV28; J gene: TRBJ1-1